This T cell receptor beta chain was sequenced for a study of T cells in Graves' hyperthyroidism and ophthalmopathy. This clonotype has more than one count but fewer than ten. RNA transcripts yielded amplified TCR beta CDR3 regions. When the TCR CDR3 underwent first-round RT-PCR, the HTBI primer set was used. TCRdb redid the calling of the multiplex PCR reads with MiXCR, one entry per CDR3 protein. The sample holds over 700,000 distinct CDR3 sequences, over 15% seen once. Per germline, CDR1 MNHEY and CDR2 SVGAGI. The V gene lost 2 bases and the J gene lost 5 bases, with 9 bases spanning the gap. The CDR3 is made up of 14 amino acids.

The source is a woman in her fifties or sixties with Graves' hyperthyroidism that later progressed to Graves' ophthalmopathy. The rearrangement uses TRBV6-5 and TRBJ2-2, with D possibly being TRBD2 (5 bases). Sample: blood. CDR3 in DNA: TGTGCCAGCAGTTACACCGGGATTACCGGGGAGCTGTTTTTT. As protein: CASSYTGITGELFF.